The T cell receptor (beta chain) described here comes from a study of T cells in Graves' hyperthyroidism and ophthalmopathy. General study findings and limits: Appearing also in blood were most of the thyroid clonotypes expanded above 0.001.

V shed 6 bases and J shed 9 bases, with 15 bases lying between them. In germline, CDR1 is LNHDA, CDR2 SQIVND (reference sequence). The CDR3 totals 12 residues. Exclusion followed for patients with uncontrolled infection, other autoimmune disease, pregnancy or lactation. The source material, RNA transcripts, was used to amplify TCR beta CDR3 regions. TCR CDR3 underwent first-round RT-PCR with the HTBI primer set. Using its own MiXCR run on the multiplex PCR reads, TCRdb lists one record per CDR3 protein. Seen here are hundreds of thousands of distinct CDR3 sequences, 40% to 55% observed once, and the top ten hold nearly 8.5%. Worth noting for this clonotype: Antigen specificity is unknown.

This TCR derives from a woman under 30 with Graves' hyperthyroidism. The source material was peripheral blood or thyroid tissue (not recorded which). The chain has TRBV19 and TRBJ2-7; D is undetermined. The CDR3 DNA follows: TGTGCCAGTAGGAGCGTTTGGACCGTGCAGTACTTC. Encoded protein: CASRSVWTVQYF.